Given below is one T cell receptor (beta chain) in context. Its antigen is currently unknown. The data derive from a study of PD-1 blockade in classical Hodgkin lymphoma. Study conclusions and caveats: Compared with baseline, CD4+ but not CD8+ TCR diversity had risen significantly by C4D1.

V lost 8 bases and J 11 bases, leaving 15 bases between the germline ends. The CDR3 runs to 11 residues. The germline CDR1 and CDR2 sequences are MNHGY and SVAAGI. After autologous stem cell transplantation all patients relapsed, and prior brentuximab vedotin exposure differed between cohorts. Profiling relied on immunoSEQ multiplex PCR, and the TCRdb table lists in-frame clones only, not all of them. The sample includes just over 35,000 clones, almost 70% of them seen just once. The material was peripheral blood mononuclear cells (PBMCs), obtained before the second cycle of nivolumab. The chain is built from TRBV6-9 and TRBJ1-2; a weak D match, TRBD1 (6 bases). This clonotype was sampled from a human donor with classical Hodgkin lymphoma. The CDR3 loop reads CASGYRELYTF. In DNA form, the CDR3 reads TGTGCCAGCGGGTACAGGGAGTTGTACACCTTC.